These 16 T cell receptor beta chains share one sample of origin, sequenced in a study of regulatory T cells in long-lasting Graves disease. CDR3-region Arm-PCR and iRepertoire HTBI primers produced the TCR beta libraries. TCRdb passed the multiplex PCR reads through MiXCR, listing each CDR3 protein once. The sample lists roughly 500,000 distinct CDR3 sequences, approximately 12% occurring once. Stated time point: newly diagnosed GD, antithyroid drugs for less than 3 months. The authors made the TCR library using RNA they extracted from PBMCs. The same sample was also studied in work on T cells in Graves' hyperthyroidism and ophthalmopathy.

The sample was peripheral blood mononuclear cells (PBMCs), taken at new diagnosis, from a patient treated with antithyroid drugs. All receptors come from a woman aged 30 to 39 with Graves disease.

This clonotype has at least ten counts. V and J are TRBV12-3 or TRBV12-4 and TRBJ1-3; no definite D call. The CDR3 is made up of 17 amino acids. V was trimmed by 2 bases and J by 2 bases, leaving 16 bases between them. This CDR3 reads CASSLTGFRSAGNTIYF. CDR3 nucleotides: TGTGCCAGCAGTTTAACCGGTTTCAGATCTGCTGGAAACACCATATATTTT.

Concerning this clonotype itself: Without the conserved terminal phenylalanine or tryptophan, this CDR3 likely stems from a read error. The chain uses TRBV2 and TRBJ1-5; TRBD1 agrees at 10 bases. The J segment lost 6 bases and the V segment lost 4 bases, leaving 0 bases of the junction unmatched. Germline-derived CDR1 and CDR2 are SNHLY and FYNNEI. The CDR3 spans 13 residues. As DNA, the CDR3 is TGTGCCAGCAGTGGGACAGGGGGTCAGCCCCAGCATCTT. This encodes CASSGTGGQPQHL.

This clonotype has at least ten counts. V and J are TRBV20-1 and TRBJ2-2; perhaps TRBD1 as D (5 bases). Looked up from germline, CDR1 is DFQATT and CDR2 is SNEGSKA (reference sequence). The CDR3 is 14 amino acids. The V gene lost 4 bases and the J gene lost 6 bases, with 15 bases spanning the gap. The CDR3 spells CSAIQGQGAGELFF. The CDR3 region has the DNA TGCAGTGCTATCCAAGGACAAGGGGCCGGGGAGCTGTTTTTT.

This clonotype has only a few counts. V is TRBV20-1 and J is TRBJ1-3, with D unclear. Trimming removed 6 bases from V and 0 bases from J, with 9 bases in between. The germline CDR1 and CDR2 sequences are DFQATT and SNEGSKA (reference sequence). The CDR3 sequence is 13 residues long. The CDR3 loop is CSARPRSGNTIYF. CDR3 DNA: TGCAGTGCACGTCCGCGCTCTGGAAACACCATATATTTT.

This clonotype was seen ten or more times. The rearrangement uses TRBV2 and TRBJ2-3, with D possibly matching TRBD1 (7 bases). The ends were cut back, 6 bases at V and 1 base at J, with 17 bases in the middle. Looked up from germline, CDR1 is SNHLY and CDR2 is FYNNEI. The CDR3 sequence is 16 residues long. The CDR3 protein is CASRALAQGGTDTQYF. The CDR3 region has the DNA TGTGCCAGCAGAGCACTAGCCCAGGGGGGCACAGATACGCAGTATTTT.

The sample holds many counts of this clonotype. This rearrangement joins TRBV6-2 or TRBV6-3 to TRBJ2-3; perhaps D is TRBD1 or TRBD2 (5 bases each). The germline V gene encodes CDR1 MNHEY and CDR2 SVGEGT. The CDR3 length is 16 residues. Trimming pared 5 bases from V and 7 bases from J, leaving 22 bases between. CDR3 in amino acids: CASSEDPADKGNTQYF. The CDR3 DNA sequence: TGTGCCAGCAGTGAAGATCCAGCGGACAAAGGGAATACGCAGTATTTT.

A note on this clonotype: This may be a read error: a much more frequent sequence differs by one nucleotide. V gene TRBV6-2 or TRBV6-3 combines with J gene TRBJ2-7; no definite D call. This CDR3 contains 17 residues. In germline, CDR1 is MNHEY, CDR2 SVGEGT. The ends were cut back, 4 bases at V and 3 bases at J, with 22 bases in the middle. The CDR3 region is CASSLRPPRAEYYEQYF. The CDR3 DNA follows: TGTGCCAGCAGTTTGAGACCACCTAGGGCGGAGTACTACGAGCAGTACTTC.

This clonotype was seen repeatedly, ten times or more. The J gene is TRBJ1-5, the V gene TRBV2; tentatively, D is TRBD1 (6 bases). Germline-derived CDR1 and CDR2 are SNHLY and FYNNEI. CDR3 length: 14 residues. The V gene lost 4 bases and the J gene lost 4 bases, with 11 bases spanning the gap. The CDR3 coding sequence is TGTGCCAGCAGTGCCCGGCAGGGGAATCAGCCCCAGCATTTT. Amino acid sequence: CASSARQGNQPQHF.

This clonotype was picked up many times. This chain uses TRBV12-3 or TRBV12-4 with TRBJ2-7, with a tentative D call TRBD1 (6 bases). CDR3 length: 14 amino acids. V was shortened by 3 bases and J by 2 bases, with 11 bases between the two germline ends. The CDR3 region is CASSLGPGAYEQYF. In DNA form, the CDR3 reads TGTGCCAGCAGTTTGGGTCCAGGGGCCTACGAGCAGTACTTC.

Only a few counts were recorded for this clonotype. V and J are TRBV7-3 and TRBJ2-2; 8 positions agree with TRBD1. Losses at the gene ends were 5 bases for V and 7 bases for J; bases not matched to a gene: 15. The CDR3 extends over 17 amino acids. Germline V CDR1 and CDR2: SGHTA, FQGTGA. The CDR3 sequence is CASSRLDRGDINGELFF. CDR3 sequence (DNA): TGTGCCAGCAGCCGTCTAGACAGGGGCGATATTAACGGGGAGCTGTTTTTT.

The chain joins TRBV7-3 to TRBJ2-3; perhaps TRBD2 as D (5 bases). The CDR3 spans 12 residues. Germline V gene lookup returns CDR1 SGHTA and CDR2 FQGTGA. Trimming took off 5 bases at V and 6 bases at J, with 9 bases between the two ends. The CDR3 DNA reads TGTGCCAGCAGCGAGGGCCACGATACGCAGTATTTT. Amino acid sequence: CASSEGHDTQYF.

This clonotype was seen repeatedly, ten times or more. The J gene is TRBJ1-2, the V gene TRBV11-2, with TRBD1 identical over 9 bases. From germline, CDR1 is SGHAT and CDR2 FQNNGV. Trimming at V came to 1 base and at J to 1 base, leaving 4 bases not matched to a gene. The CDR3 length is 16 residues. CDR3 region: CASSLGGTGFNYGYTF. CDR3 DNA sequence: TGTGCCAGCAGCTTAGGCGGGACAGGGTTTAACTATGGCTACACCTTC.

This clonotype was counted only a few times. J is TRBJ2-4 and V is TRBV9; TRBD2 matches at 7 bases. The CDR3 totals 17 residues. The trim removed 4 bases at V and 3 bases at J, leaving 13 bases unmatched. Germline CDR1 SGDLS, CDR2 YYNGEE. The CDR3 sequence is CASSLYPSREGKNIQYF. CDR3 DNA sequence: TGTGCCAGCAGCCTTTACCCCTCGAGGGAGGGCAAAAACATTCAGTACTTC.

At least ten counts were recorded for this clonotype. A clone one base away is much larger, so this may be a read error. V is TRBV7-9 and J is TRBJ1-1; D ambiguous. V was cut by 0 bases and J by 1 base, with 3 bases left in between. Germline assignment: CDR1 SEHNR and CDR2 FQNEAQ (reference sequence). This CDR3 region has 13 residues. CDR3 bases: TGTGCCAGCAGCTTAGCCACGAACACTGAAGCTTTCTTT. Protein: CASSLATNTEAFF.

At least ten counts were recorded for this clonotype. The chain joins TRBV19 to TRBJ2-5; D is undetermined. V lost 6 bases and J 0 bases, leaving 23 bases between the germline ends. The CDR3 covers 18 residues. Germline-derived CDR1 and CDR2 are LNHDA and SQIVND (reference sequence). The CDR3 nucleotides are TGTGCCAGTAGCCCTGTAGGGCGTGAGGCTAGGTACCAAGAGACCCAGTACTTC. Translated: CASSPVGREARYQETQYF.

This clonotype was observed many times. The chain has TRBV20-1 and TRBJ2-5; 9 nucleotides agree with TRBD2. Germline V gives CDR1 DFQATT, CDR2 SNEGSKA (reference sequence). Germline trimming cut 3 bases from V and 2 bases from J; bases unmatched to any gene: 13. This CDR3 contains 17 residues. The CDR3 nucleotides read TGCAGTGCTAGTTATCCTGGAAGGACTAGCGTTCAAGAGACCCAGTACTTC. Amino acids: CSASYPGRTSVQETQYF.